This TCR beta chain was captured in a study of cytomegalovirus exposure and HLA in healthy donors. Study information: In an earlier analysis, 90 million to 130 million unique TCR beta sequences were found from some 200 million T cells. Study-level results: V- and J-gene trimming of TCR beta was linked (in a later analysis) to a missense DCLRE1C variant. In vitro experiments confirmed that three CMV-associated chains were specific for CMV antigens. It was reported in a later analysis that an Asian-associated ancestry cluster showed fewer N-insertions than the approximately 670-donor mean.

The CDR3 totals 14 residues. From germline, CDR1 is SGHRS and CDR2 YFSETQ. V dropped 4 bases and J dropped 2; count of bases not matched to a gene: 2. Comment on this clone: Its target is not known.

Use of 60 Vbeta and 13 Jbeta primers characterized the PCR. Some clones are missing from TCRdb's copy, which holds only in-frame ones; the method was immunoSEQ multiplex PCR. The sample has approximately 160,000 clones, roughly four fifths seen once. This sequence was found in a woman between 50 and 59 years old in good health and CMV-seropositive. The chain recombines TRBV5-1 with TRBJ2-7; 11 positions agree with TRBD1. The sample comprised PBMCs. The CDR3 nucleotides read TGCGCCAGCAGCGAGGGACAGGGGGCCTACGAGCAGTACTTC. Translation gives CASSEGQGAYEQYF.